This is a list of T cell receptor beta chains from one sample in a study of regulatory T cells in long-lasting Graves disease. TCRdb called the multiplex PCR reads again in MiXCR, with one record for every CDR3 protein. The sample consists of 200,000 to 250,000 distinct CDR3 sequences, approximately 16% of them appearing once. The sequenced sample was peripheral blood mononuclear cells (PBMCs), obtained at new diagnosis, from a patient treated with antithyroid drugs. The receptors here all came from a female donor with Graves disease. The CDR3 runs from the conserved cysteine through the conserved F or W. Fields, in order: clone size, J gene, V gene, D gene, CDR3 DNA, CDR3 protein. A D gene is named only where the DNA matches it firmly. Expanded clones are given a class, and other clones once, few, many or no size at all.

clone size: many
J gene: TRBJ1-1
V gene: TRBV7-2
D gene: TRBD1
CDR3 DNA: TGTGCCAGCAGCTGGGACAGGGGTGAGACTGAAGCTTTCTTT
CDR3 protein: CASSWDRGETEAFF

clone size: many
J gene: TRBJ2-1
V gene: TRBV7-2
D gene: -
CDR3 DNA: TGTGCCAGCAGCTTATTGGCTATGTACAATGAGCAGTTCTTC
CDR3 protein: CASSLLAMYNEQFF

clone size: many
J gene: TRBJ2-5
V gene: TRBV9
D gene: -
CDR3 DNA: TGTGCCAGCAGCGCCCGTACCCGGGTAGAGACCCAGTACTTC
CDR3 protein: CASSARTRVETQYF

clone size: many
J gene: TRBJ1-2
V gene: TRBV7-2
D gene: TRBD1
CDR3 DNA: TGTGCCAGCAGCCAGTCCGGACAGGGATATGGCTACACCTTC
CDR3 protein: CASSQSGQGYGYTF

clone size: many
J gene: TRBJ2-1
V gene: TRBV20-1
D gene: -
CDR3 DNA: TGCAGTGCTAGGAAAAGGCTTTACAATGAGCAGTTCTTC
CDR3 protein: CSARKRLYNEQFF

clone size: many
J gene: TRBJ2-3
V gene: TRBV2
D gene: TRBD1
CDR3 DNA: TGTGCCAGCAGTGATTGTTGCGAGGGACAGGCCCTCATCTATACGCAGTATTTT
CDR3 protein: CASSDCCEGQALIYTQYF

clone size: many
J gene: TRBJ2-1
V gene: TRBV11-2
D gene: -
CDR3 DNA: TGTGCCAGCAGCTCCTTGGACGTGTACAATGAGCAGTTCTTC
CDR3 protein: CASSSLDVYNEQFF

clone size: many
J gene: TRBJ2-3
V gene: TRBV20-1
D gene: TRBD2
CDR3 DNA: TGCTCCGCAGGAACTAGCGGGAGGGCTAGGGCAGATACGCAGTATTTT
CDR3 protein: CSAGTSGRARADTQYF

clone size: many
J gene: TRBJ1-5
V gene: TRBV6-5
D gene: TRBD1
CDR3 DNA: TGTGCCAGCAGTTACAGGACAGGGGATCAGCCCCAGCATTTT
CDR3 protein: CASSYRTGDQPQHF

clone size: many
J gene: TRBJ2-5
V gene: TRBV20-1
D gene: -
CDR3 DNA: TGCAGTGCTAGGAAGCGGGACAACCAAGAGACCCAGTACTTC
CDR3 protein: CSARKRDNQETQYF

clone size: -
J gene: TRBJ1-2
V gene: TRBV24-1
D gene: TRBD1
CDR3 DNA: TGTGCCACCAGTGATCCGACAGGGATCGGCTACACCTTC
CDR3 protein: CATSDPTGIGYTF

clone size: many
J gene: TRBJ2-3
V gene: TRBV10-2
D gene: -
CDR3 DNA: TGCGCCAGCAGGAGGGGAGCACAGGAGGCAGATACGCAGTATTTT
CDR3 protein: CASRRGAQEADTQYF

clone size: many
J gene: TRBJ1-4
V gene: TRBV29-1
D gene: -
CDR3 DNA: TGCAGCGCTGGTGGAGCGGATGAAAAACTGTTTTTT
CDR3 protein: CSAGGADEKLFF

clone size: few
J gene: TRBJ2-1
V gene: TRBV7-9
D gene: TRBD2
CDR3 DNA: TGTGCCACCCAGTCCAGCGGGAGGGGAGACAATGAGCAGTTCTTC
CDR3 protein: CATQSSGRGDNEQFF

clone size: few
J gene: TRBJ2-1
V gene: TRBV4-2
D gene: TRBD2
CDR3 DNA: TGTGCCAGCAGCCAAGAGACGGGTCTAGCGGGAATTGAGCAGTTCTTC
CDR3 protein: CASSQETGLAGIEQFF

clone size: -
J gene: TRBJ2-7
V gene: TRBV18
D gene: -
CDR3 DNA: TGTGCCAGCTCGCAAAAGGGCTCAGCCCACAGCCATGTCTCCTACGAGCAGTACTTC
CDR3 protein: CASSQKGSAHSHVSYEQYF

clone size: few
J gene: TRBJ1-6
V gene: TRBV3-1
D gene: TRBD1
CDR3 DNA: TGTGCCTGCAGCCAAGATCAGGGGGCACGGTCACCCCTCCACTTT
CDR3 protein: CACSQDQGARSPLHF

clone size: -
J gene: TRBJ1-1
V gene: TRBV3-1
D gene: -
CDR3 DNA: TGTGCCAGCAGCCAAGGGGGTGAAGCTTTCTTT
CDR3 protein: CASSQGGEAFF

clone size: many
J gene: TRBJ2-5
V gene: TRBV24-1
D gene: TRBD1
CDR3 DNA: TGTGCCACCAGTAGACAGGGCAGGGAGACCCAGTACTTC
CDR3 protein: CATSRQGRETQYF

clone size: many
J gene: TRBJ2-3
V gene: TRBV10-2
D gene: -
CDR3 DNA: TGCGCCAGCAGTGAGTCTGAGACTAGCACAGATACGCAGTATTTT
CDR3 protein: CASSESETSTDTQYF

clone size: -
J gene: TRBJ2-2
V gene: TRBV11-3
D gene: TRBD2
CDR3 DNA: TGTGCCAGCAGCTTAAGGACGGGAGGAGGGACCGGGGAGCTGTTTTTT
CDR3 protein: CASSLRTGGGTGELFF

clone size: many
J gene: TRBJ2-3
V gene: TRBV28
D gene: -
CDR3 DNA: TGTGCCAGCAGGGTTAGCGGAGTTCAGGATACGCAGTATTTT
CDR3 protein: CASRVSGVQDTQYF

clone size: many
J gene: TRBJ2-7
V gene: TRBV5-1
D gene: -
CDR3 DNA: TGTGCCAGCAGCTTGGAGGTATACAGCGCCTACGAGCAGTACTTC
CDR3 protein: CASSLEVYSAYEQYF

clone size: many
J gene: TRBJ1-6
V gene: TRBV4-2
D gene: -
CDR3 DNA: TGTGCCAGCAGCCAATCGACCTATAATTCACCCCTCCACTTT
CDR3 protein: CASSQSTYNSPLHF

clone size: many
J gene: TRBJ1-1
V gene: TRBV7-3
D gene: -
CDR3 DNA: TGTGCCAGCAGCTTAGGGTTCGGCGACACTGAAGCTTTCTTT
CDR3 protein: CASSLGFGDTEAFF

clone size: many
J gene: TRBJ2-7
V gene: TRBV7-9
D gene: -
CDR3 DNA: TGTGCCAGCAGCTTATTAGGTACCTACGAGCAGTACTTC
CDR3 protein: CASSLLGTYEQYF

clone size: many
J gene: TRBJ2-1
V gene: TRBV11-1
D gene: -
CDR3 DNA: TGTGCCAGCAGCTTCCCAGTCTCCTACAATGAGCAGTTCTTC
CDR3 protein: CASSFPVSYNEQFF

clone size: many
J gene: TRBJ1-2
V gene: TRBV4-2
D gene: -
CDR3 DNA: TGTGCCAGCAGCGTCGTAAGGGGAGACTATGGCTACACCTTC
CDR3 protein: CASSVVRGDYGYTF

clone size: many
J gene: TRBJ1-2
V gene: TRBV19
D gene: TRBD1
CDR3 DNA: TGTGCCAGTAGTATAGCAGGGACAGCTACTAACTATGGCTACACCTTC
CDR3 protein: CASSIAGTATNYGYTF

clone size: many
J gene: TRBJ1-1
V gene: TRBV2
D gene: -
CDR3 DNA: TGTGCCAGCAGGACAAGCACAAGGGGGGCGACTGAAGCTTTCTTT
CDR3 protein: CASRTSTRGATEAFF

clone size: many
J gene: TRBJ1-2
V gene: TRBV19
D gene: TRBD1
CDR3 DNA: TGTGCCAGTAGTGACCGACAGGGCCTGGCCCCCTACTATGGCTACACCTTC
CDR3 protein: CASSDRQGLAPYYGYTF

clone size: few
J gene: TRBJ2-7
V gene: TRBV19
D gene: -
CDR3 DNA: TGTGCCAGTAGCCCAAACCTGGGCGAGCAGTACTTC
CDR3 protein: CASSPNLGEQYF

clone size: many
J gene: TRBJ2-7
V gene: TRBV10-3
D gene: -
CDR3 DNA: TGTGCCATCAGTGAGTTTCAGGCCAACTACGAGCAGTACTTC
CDR3 protein: CAISEFQANYEQYF

clone size: -
J gene: TRBJ2-7
V gene: TRBV4-1
D gene: TRBD2
CDR3 DNA: TGCGCCAGCAGCCAAAACCTAGGAATAGCGGGCAACGAATACGAGCAGTACTTC
CDR3 protein: CASSQNLGIAGNEYEQYF

clone size: many
J gene: TRBJ2-5
V gene: TRBV3-1
D gene: -
CDR3 DNA: TGTGCCAGCAGCCAAGGGGAGACTAGGGCCCCTTCATGGTACTTC
CDR3 protein: CASSQGETRAPSWYF

clone size: many
J gene: TRBJ1-5
V gene: TRBV27
D gene: -
CDR3 DNA: TGTGCCAGCAGTTTTCGGTCAGACAATCAGCCCCAGCATTTT
CDR3 protein: CASSFRSDNQPQHF

clone size: many
J gene: TRBJ2-7
V gene: TRBV3-1
D gene: -
CDR3 DNA: TGTGCCAGCAGCCGTTCCGGGCCCCAAGGCGGCGAGCAGTACTTC
CDR3 protein: CASSRSGPQGGEQYF

clone size: many
J gene: TRBJ2-1
V gene: TRBV7-9
D gene: -
CDR3 DNA: TGTGCCAGCAGCCCGGGGGAGGTGCAGTTCTTC
CDR3 protein: CASSPGEVQFF

clone size: many
J gene: TRBJ2-7
V gene: TRBV25-1
D gene: TRBD1
CDR3 DNA: TGTGCCAACTGGACAGGGCTATACGAGCAGTACTTC
CDR3 protein: CANWTGLYEQYF

clone size: many
J gene: TRBJ2-1
V gene: TRBV11-2
D gene: -
CDR3 DNA: TGTGCCAGCAGCCCCCGTTGGGCTAGCGTTCGCTCCTACAATGAGCAGTTCTTC
CDR3 protein: CASSPRWASVRSYNEQFF

clone size: many
J gene: TRBJ1-2
V gene: TRBV30
D gene: -
CDR3 DNA: TGTGCCTGGATGACCGGGCCCCGGGGCGGCTACACCTTC
CDR3 protein: CAWMTGPRGGYTF

clone size: -
J gene: TRBJ1-1
V gene: TRBV12-3/TRBV12-4
D gene: TRBD1
CDR3 DNA: TGTGTCAGCAGCTCGGGACAGATCTCGAACACTGAAGCTTTCTTT
CDR3 protein: CVSSSGQISNTEAFF

clone size: many
J gene: TRBJ2-6
V gene: TRBV20-1
D gene: -
CDR3 DNA: TGCAGTGCAACCGCGACAGGCTCTGGGGCCAACGTCCTGACTTTC
CDR3 protein: CSATATGSGANVLTF

clone size: many
J gene: TRBJ2-7
V gene: TRBV9
D gene: -
CDR3 DNA: TGTGCCAGCAGCGTAGATCCAGGGTGGTCCTACGAGCAGTACTTC
CDR3 protein: CASSVDPGWSYEQYF